This T cell receptor beta chain is from a study of blood T cell repertoires in COVID-19. The V gene's germline CDR1 is SGHRS and CDR2 YFSETQ. V was trimmed by 5 bases and J by 1 base, leaving 17 bases between them. The CDR3 runs to 16 residues. This clone occurred a few times. Authors' data handling: Quantification of nucleated cells was approximated via reference gene primer amplification. The table came from immunoSEQ multiplex PCR; TCRdb's copy has only in-frame clones and leaves some out. The DNA was the basis for D and trimming; V, J and clone size are from that table. The sample lists 110,000 or so clones; about 89% were seen once.

The chain links TRBV5-1 to TRBJ2-3; TRBD2 is a possible D gene (5 bases). Sequences were obtained from peripheral blood. The TCR originated in a human donor with acute or convalescent COVID-19. The donor label of this sample is uncertain. This CDR3 is CASRLEVGQGTDTQYF. Written as DNA, the CDR3 is TGCGCCAGCAGACTGGAGGTAGGCCAGGGCACAGATACGCAGTATTTT. Supplemented by reference TRBV5-1 and TRBJ2-3, the full variable domain reads KAGVTQTPRYLIKTRGQQVTLSCSPISGHRSVSWYQQTPGQGLQFLFEYFSETQRNKGNFPGRFSGRQFSNSRSEMNVSTLELGDSALYLCASRLEVGQGTDTQYFGPGTRLTVL.